The clone carrying this T cell receptor beta chain was seen repeatedly, ten times or more. The antigen remains unidentified. This sample is drawn from a study of blood T cells in healthy people across ages. Study-level results: Roughly linear declines in TCR beta diversity per million T cells occurred with age.

For the second PCR, which ran for about 7 to 12 cycles, a sample-barcoded 5' primer and a J-beta primer mix were used. MiXCR, applied by TCRdb to the 5' RACE reads, yields one record per CDR3 protein. The table shows around 500,000 distinct CDR3 sequences, with 25% to 35% occurring only once. The germline V and J ends were trimmed by 3 bases and 7 bases, with 9 bases remaining between them. There are 13 residues in the CDR3. The same data also contributed to another study, on T cells of mothers and their children.

Sequenced sample: blood. The sequence derives from a boy aged 2 to 9 in good health. The J gene is TRBJ2-2, the V gene TRBV12-3 or TRBV12-4; D is possibly TRBD2 (6 bases). The CDR3 loop is CASSLRGSGELFF. The CDR3, as DNA: TGTGCCAGCAGTTTGCGGGGAAGCGGGGAGCTGTTTTTT.